The 28 T cell receptor beta chains below all came from one sample that was sequenced in a study of cytomegalovirus exposure and HLA in healthy donors. PCR primers comprised 60 Vbeta and 13 Jbeta primers. The table came from immunoSEQ multiplex PCR; TCRdb's copy has only in-frame clones and leaves some out. Of more than 95,000 clones detected, roughly 15% appear once; the ten largest clones hold around 0.86%. Sequenced material: PBMCs. Receptor source: a female donor in good health and CMV-seronegative.

The table lists this clone with a few counts. This chain links TRBV30 with TRBJ2-7; D is unresolved. V was clipped by 0 bases and J by 2 bases, with 8 bases between them. In germline, CDR1 is GTSNPN, CDR2 SVGIG (reference sequence). This CDR3 contains 13 residues. The CDR3 coding sequence is TGTGCCTGGAGTGTTCACAGAGCCTACGAGCAGTACTTC. This codes for CAWSVHRAYEQYF.

This clone was picked up a small number of times. V usage is TRBV11-2 and J usage is TRBJ2-5; 10 bases fit TRBD2. The germline gives CDR1 SGHAT, CDR2 FQNNGV. The CDR3 spans 16 residues. The V gene end was trimmed by 5 bases and the J gene end by 4 bases; junction bases not matched to a gene: 10. This CDR3 is CASSEGLGTSVETQYF. CDR3 nucleotides: TGTGCCAGCAGCGAAGGGCTGGGGACTAGCGTAGAGACCCAGTACTTC.

This clone occurred a few times. J is TRBJ2-5 and V is TRBV7-6; the match to TRBD1 covers 8 bases. Germline assignment: CDR1 SGHVS and CDR2 FNYEAQ. The CDR3 is 15 residues long. With V trimmed by 5 bases and J by 2 bases, 7 bases remained unmatched. CDR3 protein: CASSPRTGRQETQYF. Here the CDR3 DNA reads TGTGCCAGCAGCCCCCGGACAGGGAGACAAGAGACCCAGTACTTC.

The chain is built from TRBV5-1 and TRBJ1-2; D not resolved. Per germline, CDR1 SGHRS and CDR2 YFSETQ. This CDR3 is 13 amino acids long. V was pared by 4 bases and J by 4 bases, with 11 bases between. Here the CDR3 DNA reads TGCGCCAGCAGCACGGGAGCGAGCTATGGCTACACCTTC. This gives the protein CASSTGASYGYTF.

The rearrangement joins TRBV7-3 to TRBJ2-1, with 12 bases lining up with TRBD2. V was clipped by 5 bases and J by 6 bases; unmatched bases: 11. The CDR3 covers 17 residues. CDR1 is SGHTA and CDR2 is FQGTGA in the germline V gene. CDR3 sequence reads: CASSPSGLAGGSNEQFF. The CDR3 DNA is TGTGCCAGCAGCCCCTCTGGTCTAGCGGGAGGGTCCAATGAGCAGTTCTTC.

The gene calls are TRBV11-2 and TRBJ2-5, with TRBD1 matching 7 bases. Germline V lookup: CDR1 SGHAT, CDR2 FQNNGV. J lost 4 bases, V lost 4 bases, and 3 bases had no gene match. The CDR3 has 13 residues. In DNA form, the CDR3 reads TGTGCCAGCAGCTCTAACAGGGGAGAGACCCAGTACTTC. As protein: CASSSNRGETQYF.

In this sample, this clone turned up a few times. The CDR3 nucleotides are TGCGCCAGCAGCTTGGAAATCGCGGGAGGGCCCCGGTACTTC. It specifies CASSLEIAGGPRYF. The rearrangement joins TRBV5-1 to TRBJ2-5, with TRBD2 identical over 9 bases. The CDR3 covers 14 residues. Germline V gene sequence: CDR1 SGHRS, CDR2 YFSETQ. The V and J ends lost 0 bases and 13 bases, in that order; junction bases with no gene match: 10.

This chain links TRBV7-6 with TRBJ1-3; 8 bases agree with TRBD1. CDR3 length: 17 amino acids. Trimming removed 4 bases from V and 6 bases from J; junction bases left unmatched: 14. Germline V gives CDR1 SGHVS, CDR2 FNYEAQ. The CDR3, as DNA: TGTGCCAGCAGCTCCCCCACCCCCGCAGGGGGCGTAAACACCATATATTTT. Encoded protein: CASSSPTPAGGVNTIYF.

This clone occurred a few times. The rearrangement links TRBV6-6 to TRBJ2-7; possibly TRBD1 for D (7 bases). CDR1 is MNHNY and CDR2 is SVGAGI in the germline V gene (reference sequence). V was pared by 4 bases and J by 6 bases, with 19 bases between. CDR3 length: 15 residues. The CDR3 protein is CASSWGDSEVAEQYF. DNA of the CDR3: TGTGCCAGCAGTTGGGGGGACAGTGAAGTGGCCGAGCAGTACTTC.

This clone was observed a handful of times. This chain links TRBV7-2 with TRBJ1-2, with 7 bases fitting TRBD1. The trim removed 5 bases at V and 8 bases at J, leaving 8 bases unmatched. This CDR3 is 13 amino acids long. Germline CDR1 reads SGHTA; CDR2 reads FQGNSA. CDR3 residues: CASSEGQWMGYTF. The DNA of the CDR3 is TGTGCCAGCAGCGAGGGACAGTGGATGGGCTACACCTTC.

This clone has only a few counts. V gene TRBV5-6 combines with J gene TRBJ2-7, with D possibly being TRBD2 (6 bases). Per the germline V gene, CDR1 is SGHDT and CDR2 is YYEEEE. The V end was cut by 2 bases, the J end by 7 bases, with 13 bases between. The CDR3 loop spans 13 amino acids. The CDR3 nucleotides are TGTGCCAGCAGCTTATCGCTAGCGTCTGAGCAGTACTTC. It specifies CASSLSLASEQYF. The whole variable domain, filled in from reference TRBV5-6 and TRBJ2-7, reads DAGVTQSPTHLIKTRGQQVTLRCSPKSGHDTVSWYQQALGQGPQFIFQYYEEEERQRGNFPDRFSGHQFPNYSSELNVNALLLGDSALYLCASSLSLASEQYFGPGTRLTVT.

The V call is TRBV18, the J call TRBJ2-3; a possible D gene is TRBD2 (6 bases). CDR1 is KGHSH, CDR2 LQKENI, per germline. This CDR3 is built from 15 residues. V was pared by 2 bases and J by 6 bases, with 15 bases between. The CDR3 loop reads CASSPTPTRSDTQYF. As DNA, the CDR3 is TGTGCCAGCTCACCAACCCCGACTAGGTCCGATACGCAGTATTTT.

V usage is TRBV28 and J usage is TRBJ2-1; a weak D match, TRBD1 (6 bases). Per germline, CDR1 MDHEN and CDR2 SYDVKM. Trimming took off 8 bases at V and 3 bases at J, with 14 bases between the two ends. The CDR3 sequence is 14 residues long. CDR3 loop: CASDTGTHYNEQFF. The CDR3 bases are TGTGCCAGCGATACCGGGACACACTACAATGAGCAGTTCTTC.

The chain couples TRBV27 to TRBJ2-5, with 11 bases aligning to TRBD2. Germline V lookup: CDR1 MNHEY, CDR2 SMNVEV (reference sequence). Unmatched junction bases numbered 16, after V lost 6 bases and J lost 4 bases. The CDR3 loop spans 18 amino acids. The CDR3 DNA follows: TGTGCCAGCAGATCCTCAGTACTAGCGGGAGAGTTGTCAGAGACCCAGTACTTC. It is translated as CASRSSVLAGELSETQYF.

This clone came up a few times. The chain has TRBV6-5 and TRBJ1-2, with 7 bases identical to TRBD1. Germline V gene sequence: CDR1 MNHEY, CDR2 SVGAGI. The CDR3 runs 13 residues. V lost 7 bases and J lost 4; bases outside the gene matches: 6. The CDR3 DNA follows: TGTGCCAGCAAGTCGACAGGGACCTATGGCTACACCTTC. Translated: CASKSTGTYGYTF.

This clone came up a few times. The rearrangement joins TRBV30 to TRBJ1-6; D is undetermined. Per germline, CDR1 GTSNPN and CDR2 SVGIG (reference sequence). The CDR3 covers 13 residues. Trimming took off 0 bases at V and 7 bases at J, with 7 bases between the two ends. This CDR3 is CAWSVSENSPLHF. The CDR3 bases are TGTGCCTGGAGTGTCTCAGAAAATTCACCCCTCCACTTT.

The J gene is TRBJ1-4, the V gene TRBV4-1; D uncertain. The V and J ends lost 1 base and 8 bases respectively, with 11 bases between them. CDR3 length: 14 amino acids. Germline V gives CDR1 MGHRA, CDR2 YSYEKL. CDR3 sequence (DNA): TGCGCCAGCAGCCAAGCGGGTGTCGGGGAAAAACTGTTTTTT. It translates to CASSQAGVGEKLFF.

This chain joins TRBV6-1 and TRBJ2-3, with TRBD2 matching 10 bases. V shed 2 bases and J 4 bases; nucleotides not matched to a gene: 0. The CDR3 has 14 residues. From germline, CDR1 is MNHNS and CDR2 SASEGT. CDR3 region: CASSELAGADTQYF. The CDR3 DNA follows: TGTGCCAGCAGTGAACTAGCGGGAGCAGATACGCAGTATTTT.

The chain employs TRBV6-5 and TRBJ1-5; D gene uncertain. The germline V gene encodes CDR1 MNHEY and CDR2 SVGAGI. The CDR3 has 13 amino acids. Trimming shortened V by 5 bases and J by 2 bases, and 7 bases separated the two germline ends. The CDR3 sequence is CASSGSGNQPQHF. In DNA form, the CDR3 reads TGTGCCAGCAGTGGTTCGGGCAATCAGCCCCAGCATTTT.

The J gene is TRBJ1-5, the V gene TRBV30; a possible D gene is TRBD1 (5 bases). The germline V gene has CDR1 GTSNPN and CDR2 SVGIG (reference sequence). The CDR3 totals 15 residues. The V end was cut by 2 bases, the J end by 2 bases, with 13 bases between. In DNA, the CDR3 is TGTGCCTGGAGTCGACAGTTCGATGGCAATCAGCCCCAGCATTTT. It yields the protein CAWSRQFDGNQPQHF.

This clone was seen a few times. The gene calls are TRBV6-1 and TRBJ1-5; a weak D match, TRBD1 (5 bases). The CDR3 spans 15 residues. V was shortened by 4 bases and J by 4 bases, with 14 bases between the two germline ends. Germline V gene data show CDR1 as MNHNS and CDR2 as SASEGT. In nucleotides, the CDR3 is TGTGCCAGCAGTGGATCGAGGGAGGGGAATCAGCCCCAGCATTTT. Its protein product is CASSGSREGNQPQHF.

The gene calls are TRBV10-1 and TRBJ2-7, with 7 bases that match TRBD2. The CDR3 is 10 residues long. The germline CDR1 and CDR2 sequences are WNHNN and SYGVQD (reference sequence). V trimming: 8 bases; J trimming: 6 bases; junction bases outside the gene matches: 1. The CDR3 region is CASGRGEQYF. The CDR3 DNA reads as TGCGCCAGCGGGAGGGGCGAGCAGTACTTC.

The CDR3 bases are TGTGCCAGCAGGGCAGAATATAGCAATCAGCCCCAGCATTTT. This sequence encodes CASRAEYSNQPQHF. The chain combines TRBV2 with TRBJ1-5; D unresolved. Germline V gene lookup returns CDR1 SNHLY and CDR2 FYNNEI. The CDR3 is 14 residues long. V was trimmed by 6 bases and J by 0 bases, leaving 9 bases between them.

This chain uses TRBV6-5 with TRBJ2-5; TRBD2 is a possible D gene (6 bases). CDR1 is MNHEY and CDR2 is SVGAGI in the germline V gene. The CDR3 is 16 residues long. V lost 0 bases, J lost 5 bases, and 16 bases lay in between. CDR3 region: CASSYSGPSRGETQYF. The CDR3 nucleotides are TGTGCCAGCAGTTACTCGGGCCCATCCCGGGGGGAGACCCAGTACTTC.

This chain uses TRBV6-5 with TRBJ1-6; D uncertain. Trimming took off 2 bases at V and 7 bases at J, with 9 bases between the two ends. The CDR3 consists of 14 residues. Germline V gene sequence: CDR1 MNHEY, CDR2 SVGAGI. The CDR3 sequence: CASSYVTINSPLHF. In DNA form, the CDR3 reads TGTGCCAGCAGTTACGTTACTATCAATTCACCCCTCCACTTT.

This clone was detected a few times. The chain uses TRBV6-1 and TRBJ2-3; D unclear. Trimming took 5 bases from V and 6 from J, leaving 12 bases between them. CDR3 length equals 13 residues. CDR1 MNHNS and CDR2 SASEGT come from the germline V gene. The CDR3 sequence is CASSRQVGDTQYF. Here the CDR3 DNA reads TGTGCCAGCAGTCGCCAGGTTGGTGATACGCAGTATTTT.

The V gene is TRBV9, the J gene TRBJ1-1, with TRBD1 identical over 7 bases. Germline V gene lookup returns CDR1 SGDLS and CDR2 YYNGEE. This CDR3 contains 12 residues. Losses at the gene ends were 2 bases for V and 10 bases for J; bases not matched to a gene: 5. This CDR3 reads CASSVVGGAAFF. The CDR3 region has the DNA TGTGCCAGCAGCGTCGTAGGGGGCGCAGCTTTCTTT.

The rearrangement joins TRBV10-3 to TRBJ2-4; tentatively, D is TRBD1 (6 bases). Trimming removed 3 bases at V and 4 bases at J, with 16 bases between. CDR1 and CDR2 (germline): ENHRY, SYGVKD. CDR3 length: 16 amino acids. CDR3: CAISDTAGQRKNIQYF. The DNA of the CDR3 is TGTGCCATCAGTGACACTGCTGGACAGAGGAAAAACATTCAGTACTTC.